These 22 T cell receptor beta chains were all obtained from the same sample, sequenced in a study of T cell changes during pregnancy in multiple sclerosis. Assay: immunoSEQ multiplex PCR; the TCRdb copy retains only in-frame clones and omits some. Among about 44,000 clones listed, more than 90% were seen once. The starting material was CD4+ T cells from peripheral blood mononuclear cells, obtained in the first trimester of pregnancy. These receptors all stem from a female donor with multiple sclerosis, enrolled in a pregnancy study.

This chain uses TRBV11-3 with TRBJ1-1, with 10 bases that match TRBD1. V lost 0 bases to trimming and J lost 2 bases; unmatched junction nucleotides: 12. CDR1 and CDR2 (germline): SGHNT, YENEEA. The CDR3 has 19 residues. The CDR3 is CASSLELSGTGARNTEAFF. The DNA for the CDR3 is TGTGCCAGCAGCTTAGAGTTATCCGGGACAGGGGCAAGAAACACTGAAGCTTTCTTT.

The rearrangement uses TRBV6-6 and TRBJ2-1, with 8 positions matching TRBD1. CDR3 size: 16 residues. CDR1 is MNHNY, CDR2 SVGAGI, per germline (reference sequence). V lost 6 bases and J lost 4; bases outside the gene matches: 11. CDR3 in amino acids: CASRGLTGDFYNEQFF. In DNA, the CDR3 is TGTGCCAGCAGAGGGTTGACAGGGGACTTTTACAATGAGCAGTTCTTC.

The chain has TRBV10-2 and TRBJ1-5; no firm D call. V lost 4 bases and J 2 bases, leaving 3 bases between the germline ends. Germline loops: CDR1 WSHSY, CDR2 SAAADI. CDR3 length: 12 amino acids. CDR3 protein: CASSAGNQPQHF. The CDR3 DNA reads as TGCGCCAGCAGTGCAGGCAATCAGCCCCAGCATTTT.

The J gene is TRBJ2-1, the V gene TRBV21-1; TRBD1, the table's D call, was not compared with the DNA. TRBV21-1 is described as a pseudogene. CDR3 length: 15 amino acids. CDR3 sequence (DNA): TGTGCCAGCAGCGCGACGGGACACCTAGGCGATGAGCAGTTCTTC. This codes for CASSATGHLGDEQFF.

V usage is TRBV29-1 and J usage is TRBJ1-1; tentative D call: TRBD1 (6 bases). The CDR3 totals 13 residues. The V gene's germline CDR1 is SQVTM and CDR2 ANQGSEA. Trimming removed 5 bases from V and 2 bases from J, with 12 bases in between. The DNA of the CDR3 is TGCAGCGTTCGTGGACAGCCTAACACTGAAGCTTTCTTT. Protein sequence: CSVRGQPNTEAFF.

This sequence joins TRBV2 and TRBJ1-3; 8 bases fit TRBD1. The J segment lost 5 bases and the V segment lost 5 bases, leaving 8 bases of the junction unmatched. CDR3 length: 15 residues. Germline V gives CDR1 SNHLY, CDR2 FYNNEI. CDR3 residues: CASSTGGIKRNTIYF. In nucleotides, the CDR3 is TGTGCCAGCAGTACAGGGGGGATCAAGAGAAACACCATATATTTT.

The chain combines TRBV5-1 with TRBJ2-1, with 7 nucleotides matching TRBD1. Germline assignment: CDR1 SGHRS and CDR2 YFSETQ. This CDR3 spans 13 amino acids. With 2 bases clipped from V and 5 bases from J, the junction kept 1 base outside the gene matches. The CDR3 region has the DNA TGCGCCAGCAGCTTTACAGGGGACAATGAGCAGTTCTTC. It translates to CASSFTGDNEQFF.

The V gene is TRBV28, the J gene TRBJ2-5; D unclear. V was shortened by 3 bases and J by 5 bases, with 13 bases between the two germline ends. Per germline, CDR1 MDHEN and CDR2 SYDVKM. This CDR3 has 14 amino acids. CDR3 residues: CASSFSPARETQYF. The CDR3 DNA reads TGTGCCAGCAGTTTCTCGCCGGCGAGGGAGACCCAGTACTTC.

The table lists this clone with a few counts. The chain has TRBV4-2 and TRBJ1-1, with no clear D. Trimming took 0 bases from V and 1 from J, leaving 12 bases between them. CDR3 length: 16 residues. CDR1 and CDR2 from the germline V gene are LGHNA and YNFKEQ. CDR3 region: CASSQEAVTENTEAFF. CDR3 in DNA: TGTGCCAGCAGCCAAGAGGCAGTAACAGAGAACACTGAAGCTTTCTTT.

This chain connects TRBV5-6 to TRBJ2-5, with 8 bases aligning to TRBD2. Germline V gene sequence: CDR1 SGHDT, CDR2 YYEEEE. V trimming: 3 bases; J trimming: 5 bases; junction bases outside the gene matches: 9. The CDR3 has 15 residues. The CDR3 bases are TGTGCCAGCAGCTACGGGACTAGTTACGACGAGACCCAGTACTTC. Translation: CASSYGTSYDETQYF.

The chain recombines TRBV10-3 with TRBJ2-1; D call uncertain. V lost 3 bases and J lost 9, with 3 bases in between. The V gene's germline CDR1 is ENHRY and CDR2 SYGVKD. The CDR3 is made up of 10 amino acids. CDR3 bases: TGTGCCATCAGTGACGGTGAGCAGTTCTTC. It is translated as CAISDGEQFF.

The chain combines TRBV6-5 with TRBJ1-2, with D possibly TRBD1 on 5 matching bases. The germline V gene encodes CDR1 MNHEY and CDR2 SVGAGI. The CDR3 extends over 13 amino acids. V was cut by 9 bases and J by 7 bases, with 18 bases left in between. CDR3 residues: CASSGGPPRGYTF. The CDR3, as DNA: TGTGCCAGTAGCGGGGGACCCCCACGTGGCTACACCTTC.

This rearrangement joins TRBV29-1 to TRBJ1-3, with a possible D match to TRBD1 (5 bases). The germline V gene encodes CDR1 SQVTM and CDR2 ANQGSEA. This CDR3 contains 13 residues. Trimming removed 7 bases from V and 4 bases from J, with 14 bases in between. In DNA, the CDR3 is TGCAGCGCGGTACGGGGGTCCGGAAACACCATATATTTT. This codes for CSAVRGSGNTIYF.

The genes are TRBV19 and TRBJ2-7; 9 positions match TRBD2. Germline CDR1 is LNHDA and CDR2 is SQIVND (reference sequence). V lost 3 bases, J lost 3 bases, and 3 bases stayed unmatched. This CDR3 contains 14 residues. The CDR3 here is CASSMRGGDYEQYF. The CDR3 DNA follows: TGTGCCAGTAGTATGCGGGGGGGAGACTACGAGCAGTACTTC.

The V gene is TRBV14, the J gene TRBJ2-7, with unresolved D. Germline lookup yields CDR1 SGHDN and CDR2 FVKESK. V lost 1 base and J 3 bases, leaving 7 bases between the germline ends. The CDR3 contains 13 residues. CDR3 coding DNA: TGTGCCAGCAGCCAAGTGCGCTACTACGAGCAGTACTTC. Amino acid sequence: CASSQVRYYEQYF.

This clone was recorded once. This chain connects TRBV4-3 to TRBJ2-1, with unresolved D. Germline CDR1 LGHNA, CDR2 YSLEER. V was pared by 0 bases and J by 4 bases, with 10 bases between. This CDR3 has 15 amino acids. CDR3 region: CASSQDWFEYNEQFF. The CDR3 nucleotides read TGCGCCAGCAGCCAAGATTGGTTCGAGTACAATGAGCAGTTCTTC.

The CDR3 nucleotides read TGCAGCGTTGGATTGACAGGGTATCAAGAGACCCAGTACTTC. It encodes CSVGLTGYQETQYF. V and J are TRBV29-1 and TRBJ2-5; 7 bases map to TRBD1. The CDR3 totals 14 residues. The V gene's germline CDR1 is SQVTM and CDR2 ANQGSEA. Losses at the gene ends were 4 bases for V and 2 bases for J; bases not matched to a gene: 7.

This clone was counted between two and nine times. This chain joins TRBV28 and TRBJ1-5, with 7 nucleotides matching TRBD1. CDR3 length: 15 residues. Per the germline V gene, CDR1 is MDHEN and CDR2 is SYDVKM. V lost 5 bases, J lost 5 bases, and 9 bases stayed unmatched. The CDR3 DNA sequence: TGTGCCAGCAGTCTGACAGGGTCGAGGGATCAGCCCCAGCATTTT. Translating gives CASSLTGSRDQPQHF.

This rearrangement joins TRBV5-6 to TRBJ2-5; TRBD2 is a possible D gene (6 bases). Germline CDR1 reads SGHDT; CDR2 reads YYEEEE. The V end lost 7 bases, the J end lost 2 bases, and 15 bases lay between the germline ends. The CDR3 has 14 amino acids. This CDR3 is CASGEGREQETQYF. CDR3 in DNA: TGTGCCAGCGGCGAGGGGCGGGAACAAGAGACCCAGTACTTC. Complete variable domain (other parts from reference TRBV5-6 and TRBJ2-5): DAGVTQSPTHLIKTRGQQVTLRCSPKSGHDTVSWYQQALGQGPQFIFQYYEEEERQRGNFPDRFSGHQFPNYSSELNVNALLLGDSALYLCASGEGREQETQYFGPGTRLLVL.

The CDR3 DNA follows: TGTGCCAGCAGATCCGGGTCGGTCCCAGATACGCAGTATTTT. This translates into CASRSGSVPDTQYF. The chain links TRBV7-2 to TRBJ2-3; unclear D gene. V was cut by 6 bases and J by 4 bases, with 14 bases left in between. The CDR3 is made up of 14 amino acids. From germline, CDR1 is SGHTA and CDR2 FQGNSA.

The V gene is TRBV5-1, the J gene TRBJ2-2; the match to TRBD2 covers 11 bases. This CDR3 is 18 amino acids long. V was clipped by 4 bases and J by 1 base; unmatched bases: 9. Germline V gives CDR1 SGHRS, CDR2 YFSETQ. The CDR3 nucleotides are TGCGCCAGCAGCCCACCACTCACTAGCGGGAGGAACACCGGGGAGCTGTTTTTT. It yields the protein CASSPPLTSGRNTGELFF.

The rearrangement uses TRBV6-1 and TRBJ2-5, with D uncertain. The V gene lost 5 bases and the J gene lost 1 base, with 11 bases spanning the gap. The CDR3 consists of 14 residues. Germline V lookup: CDR1 MNHNS, CDR2 SASEGT. This CDR3 reads CASSLESFQETQYF. DNA for the CDR3: TGTGCCAGCAGTCTAGAGTCCTTCCAAGAGACCCAGTACTTC.